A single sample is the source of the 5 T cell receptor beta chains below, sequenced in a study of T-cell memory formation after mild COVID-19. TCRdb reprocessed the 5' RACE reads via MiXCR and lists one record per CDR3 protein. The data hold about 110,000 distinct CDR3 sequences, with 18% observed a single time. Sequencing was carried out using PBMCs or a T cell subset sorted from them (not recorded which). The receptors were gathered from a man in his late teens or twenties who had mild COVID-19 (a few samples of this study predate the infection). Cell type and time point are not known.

The chain's CDR3 is CASSQGPTNTGELFF. Here the CDR3 DNA reads TGCGCCAGCAGCCAGGGACCGACGAACACCGGGGAGCTGTTTTTT. The chain employs TRBV4-3 and TRBJ2-2, with D perhaps assigned TRBD1 or TRBD2 (5 bases each). The CDR3 is made up of 15 amino acids. V was cut by 3 bases and J by 0 bases, with 8 bases left in between. Germline loops: CDR1 LGHNA, CDR2 YSLEER.

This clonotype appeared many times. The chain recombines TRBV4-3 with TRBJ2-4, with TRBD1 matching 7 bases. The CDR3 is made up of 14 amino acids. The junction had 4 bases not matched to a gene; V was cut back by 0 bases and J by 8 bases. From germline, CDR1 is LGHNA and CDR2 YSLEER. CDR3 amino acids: CASSQETGAHIQYF. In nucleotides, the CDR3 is TGCGCCAGCAGCCAAGAAACAGGGGCCCACATTCAGTACTTC.

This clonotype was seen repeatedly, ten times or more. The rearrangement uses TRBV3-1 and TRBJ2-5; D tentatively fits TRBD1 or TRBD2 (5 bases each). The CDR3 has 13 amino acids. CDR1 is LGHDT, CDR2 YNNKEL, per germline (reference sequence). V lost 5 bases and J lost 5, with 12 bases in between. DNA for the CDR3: TGTGCCAGCAGCGGGGGTCTGGTGGAGACCCAGTACTTC. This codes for CASSGGLVETQYF.

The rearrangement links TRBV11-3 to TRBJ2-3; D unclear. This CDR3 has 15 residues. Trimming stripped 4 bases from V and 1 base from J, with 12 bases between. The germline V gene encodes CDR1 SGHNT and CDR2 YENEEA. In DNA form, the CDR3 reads TGTGCCAGCAGCTCAAACGGCCGAGGCACAGATACGCAGTATTTT. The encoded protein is CASSSNGRGTDTQYF.

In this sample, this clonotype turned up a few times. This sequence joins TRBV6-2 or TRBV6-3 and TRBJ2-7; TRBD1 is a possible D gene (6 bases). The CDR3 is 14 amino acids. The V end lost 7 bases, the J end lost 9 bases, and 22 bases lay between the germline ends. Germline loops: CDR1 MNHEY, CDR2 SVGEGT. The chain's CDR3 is CASNHIYRAVGQYV. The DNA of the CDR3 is TGTGCCAGCAACCATATATACAGGGCCGTCGGGCAGTACGTC.